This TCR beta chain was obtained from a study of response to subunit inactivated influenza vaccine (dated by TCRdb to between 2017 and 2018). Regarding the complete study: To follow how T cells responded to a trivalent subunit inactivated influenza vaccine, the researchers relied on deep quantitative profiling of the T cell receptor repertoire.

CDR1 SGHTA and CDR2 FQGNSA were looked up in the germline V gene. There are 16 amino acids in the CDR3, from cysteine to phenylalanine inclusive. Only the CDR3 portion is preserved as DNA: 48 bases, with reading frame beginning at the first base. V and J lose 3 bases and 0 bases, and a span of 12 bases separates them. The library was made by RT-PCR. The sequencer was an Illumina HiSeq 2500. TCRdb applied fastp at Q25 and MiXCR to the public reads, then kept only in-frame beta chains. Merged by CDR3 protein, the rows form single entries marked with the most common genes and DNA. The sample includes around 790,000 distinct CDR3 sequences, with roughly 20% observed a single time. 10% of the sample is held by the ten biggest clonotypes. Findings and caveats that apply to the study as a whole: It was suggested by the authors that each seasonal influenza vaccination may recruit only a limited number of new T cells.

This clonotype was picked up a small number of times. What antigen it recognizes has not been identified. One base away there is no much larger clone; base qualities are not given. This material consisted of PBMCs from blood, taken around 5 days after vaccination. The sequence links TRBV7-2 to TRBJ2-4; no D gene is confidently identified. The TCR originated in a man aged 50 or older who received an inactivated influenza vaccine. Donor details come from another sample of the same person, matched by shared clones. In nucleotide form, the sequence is TGTGCCAGCAGCTTCTATCCCGTCCTAGCCAAAAACATTCAGTACTTC. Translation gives CASSFYPVLAKNIQYF.